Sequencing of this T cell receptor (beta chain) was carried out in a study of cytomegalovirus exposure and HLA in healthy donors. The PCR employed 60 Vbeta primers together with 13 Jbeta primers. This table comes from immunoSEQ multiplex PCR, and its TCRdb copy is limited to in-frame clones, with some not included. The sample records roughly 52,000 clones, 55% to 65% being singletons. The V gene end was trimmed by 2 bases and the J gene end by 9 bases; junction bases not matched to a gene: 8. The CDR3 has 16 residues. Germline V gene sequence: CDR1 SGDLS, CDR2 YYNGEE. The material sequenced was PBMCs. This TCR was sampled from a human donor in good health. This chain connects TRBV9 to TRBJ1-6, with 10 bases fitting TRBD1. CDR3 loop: CASSVKGQGGSSPLHF. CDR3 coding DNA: TGTGCCAGCAGCGTCAAAGGACAGGGGGGAAGTTCACCCCTCCACTTT.